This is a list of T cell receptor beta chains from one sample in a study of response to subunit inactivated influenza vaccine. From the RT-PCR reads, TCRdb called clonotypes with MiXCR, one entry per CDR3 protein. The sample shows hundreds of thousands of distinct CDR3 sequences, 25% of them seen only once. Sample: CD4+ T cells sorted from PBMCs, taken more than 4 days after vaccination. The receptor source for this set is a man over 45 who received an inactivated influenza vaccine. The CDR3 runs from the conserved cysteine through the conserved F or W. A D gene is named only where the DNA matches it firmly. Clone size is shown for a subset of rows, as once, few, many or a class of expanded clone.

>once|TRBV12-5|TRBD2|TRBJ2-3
CASALGGSDTQYF
TGTGCTAGTGCCTTGGGGGGGTCAGATACGCAGTATTTT
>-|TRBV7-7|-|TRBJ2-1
CASSFSRGFEQFF
TGTGCTAGCAGCTTCTCAAGGGGATTTGAGCAGTTCTTC
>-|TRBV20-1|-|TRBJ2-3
CSANPRVGDTQYF
TGCAGTGCTAACCCCCGCGTGGGAGATACGCAGTATTTT
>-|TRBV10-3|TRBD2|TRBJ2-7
CAISTSGGSYEQYF
TGTGCCATCAGCACTAGCGGGGGCTCCTACGAGCAGTACTTC
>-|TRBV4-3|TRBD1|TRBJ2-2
CASSQFSQGPGELFF
TGCGCCAGCAGCCAATTCTCACAGGGGCCCGGGGAGCTGTTTTTT
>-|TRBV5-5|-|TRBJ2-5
CASSPPSGTSHQETQYF
TGTGCCAGCAGCCCCCCGTCCGGGACATCCCACCAAGAGACCCAGTACTTC
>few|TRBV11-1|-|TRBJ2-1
CASSARSALNNEQFF
TGTGCCAGCAGCGCCAGGTCAGCGTTAAACAATGAGCAGTTCTTC
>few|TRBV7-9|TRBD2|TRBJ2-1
CASTVAGGLVNEQFF
TGTGCCAGCACCGTAGCGGGGGGGCTGGTTAATGAGCAGTTCTTC
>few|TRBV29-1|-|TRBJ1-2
CSVPRGGGRGYTF
TGCAGCGTCCCCCGCGGGGGGGGAAGAGGCTACACCTTC
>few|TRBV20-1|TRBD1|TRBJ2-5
CSAGQWDRPQETQYF
TGCAGTGCCGGGCAGTGGGACAGGCCCCAAGAGACCCAGTACTTC
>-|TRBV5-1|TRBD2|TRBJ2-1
CASSLVSGNYNEQFF
TGCGCCAGCAGCTTGGTTAGCGGGAATTACAATGAGCAGTTCTTC
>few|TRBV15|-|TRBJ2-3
CATSRGAITDTQYF
TGTGCCACCAGCAGAGGGGCTATCACAGATACGCAGTATTTT
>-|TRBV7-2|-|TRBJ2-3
CASRILVSTDTQYF
TGTGCCAGCAGGATACTAGTAAGCACAGATACGCAGTATTTT
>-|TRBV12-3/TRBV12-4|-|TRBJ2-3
CASSSRTPPTQYF
TGTGCCAGCAGCTCAAGGACTCCCCCTACGCAGTATTTT
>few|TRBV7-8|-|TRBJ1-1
CASSSHRFGRGGTEAFF
TGTGCCAGCAGCTCCCACCGGTTTGGGAGAGGTGGTACTGAAGCTTTCTTT
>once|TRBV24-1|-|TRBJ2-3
CATSDFLEPTDTQYF
TGTGCCACCAGTGATTTCCTGGAACCCACAGATACGCAGTATTTT
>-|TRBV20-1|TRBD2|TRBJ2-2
CSASSGLAGVGGELFF
TGCAGTGCTAGCTCCGGACTAGCGGGAGTGGGCGGGGAGCTGTTTTTT
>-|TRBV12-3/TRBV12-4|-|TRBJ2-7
CASRRGGLGEQYF
TGTGCCAGCAGAAGGGGGGGCCTAGGCGAGCAGTACTTC
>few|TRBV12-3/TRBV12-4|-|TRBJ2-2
CASSNRNTGELFF
TGTGCCAGCAGCAACAGGAACACCGGGGAGCTGTTTTTT
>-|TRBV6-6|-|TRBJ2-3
CASGPRVDTQYF
TGTGCCAGCGGACCCAGAGTAGATACGCAGTATTTT
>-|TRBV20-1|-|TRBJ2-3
CSTDSGWTQYF
TGCAGTACAGACAGTGGTTGGACGCAGTATTTT
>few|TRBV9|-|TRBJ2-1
CASSSYQNEQFF
TGTGCCAGCAGCTCATACCAAAATGAGCAGTTCTTC